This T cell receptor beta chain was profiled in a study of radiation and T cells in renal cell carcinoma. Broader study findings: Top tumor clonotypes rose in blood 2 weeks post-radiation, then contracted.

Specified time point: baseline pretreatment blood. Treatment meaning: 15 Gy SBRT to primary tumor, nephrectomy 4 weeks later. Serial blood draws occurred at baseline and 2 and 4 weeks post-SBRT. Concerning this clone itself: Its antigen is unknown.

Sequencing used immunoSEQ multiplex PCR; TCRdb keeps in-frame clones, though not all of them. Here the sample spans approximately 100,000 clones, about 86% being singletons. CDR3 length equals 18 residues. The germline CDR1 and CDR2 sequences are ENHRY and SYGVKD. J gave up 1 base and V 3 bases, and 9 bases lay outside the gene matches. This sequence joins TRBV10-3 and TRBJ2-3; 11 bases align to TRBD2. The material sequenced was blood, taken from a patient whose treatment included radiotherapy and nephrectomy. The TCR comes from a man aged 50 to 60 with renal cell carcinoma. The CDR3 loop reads CAISDVVAGGRGTDTQYF. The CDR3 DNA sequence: TGTGCCATCAGTGATGTGGTAGCGGGGGGGCGGGGCACAGATACGCAGTATTTT.